These 9 T cell receptor beta chains originate from one sample sequenced in a study of OX40 agonist ivuxolimab in advanced cancers. Sequenced by immunoSEQ multiplex PCR; TCRdb stores in-frame clones only, minus some. The sample records roughly 120,000 clones, roughly nine tenths being singletons. The material was CD4+ or CD8+ T cells sorted from blood, obtained in a trial of the OX40 agonist ivuxolimab. These receptors were obtained from an adult with an advanced solid tumor such as melanoma, head and neck, liver or kidney cancer.

J is TRBJ2-3 and V is TRBV12-1; the table's TRBD2 call for D was not verified on the DNA. TRBV12-1 is a known pseudogene. This CDR3 comprises 13 residues. The CDR3 bases are TGTGCCAGCGCTATTGCTAGCGGAGATACGCAGTATTTT. Its protein product is CASAIASGDTQYF.

V gene TRBV11-3 combines with J gene TRBJ2-5; TRBD2 matches 8 bases. Germline values: CDR1 SGHNT, CDR2 YENEEA. V lost 4 bases, J lost 1 base, and 8 bases stayed unmatched. This CDR3 contains 16 residues. CDR3 in amino acids: CASSSPSGRLQETQYF. The CDR3, as DNA: TGTGCCAGCAGCTCCCCTAGCGGGCGGCTCCAAGAGACCCAGTACTTC.

The V and J genes are TRBV28 and TRBJ2-7; D ambiguous. There are 11 residues in the CDR3. Germline assignment: CDR1 MDHEN and CDR2 SYDVKM. The germline V and J ends were trimmed by 2 bases and 2 bases, with 1 base remaining between them. For the CDR3, the DNA is TGTGCCAGCAGTTTAACCTACGAGCAGTACTTC. Translation: CASSLTYEQYF.

The V and J genes are TRBV5-1 and TRBJ2-3; a possible D gene is TRBD2 (5 bases). The CDR3 runs to 15 residues. V was trimmed by 0 bases and J by 0 bases, leaving 8 bases between them. The V gene's germline CDR1 is SGHRS and CDR2 YFSETQ. CDR3 sequence: CASSLAGDSTDTQYF. CDR3 bases: TGCGCCAGCAGCTTGGCCGGGGATAGCACAGATACGCAGTATTTT.

The V and J genes are TRBV25-1 and TRBJ1-4; tentatively, D is TRBD1 (5 bases). This CDR3 spans 15 amino acids. The germline CDR1 and CDR2 sequences are MGHDK and SYGVNS. V was shortened by 1 base and J by 6 bases, with 12 bases between the two germline ends. CDR3: CASSESRVRDEKLFF. The CDR3 nucleotides read TGTGCCAGCAGTGAATCACGGGTCAGGGATGAAAAACTGTTTTTT.

This clone came up a few times. The chain is built from TRBV19 and TRBJ1-5, with 11 bases fitting TRBD1. This CDR3 comprises 14 residues. V gave up 6 bases and J gave up 6 bases; unmatched junction bases: 4. CDR1 is LNHDA and CDR2 is SQIVND in the germline V gene (reference sequence). The CDR3: CASSPGTGGQPQHF. Here the CDR3 DNA reads TGTGCCAGTAGCCCCGGGACAGGGGGTCAGCCCCAGCATTTT.

This chain joins TRBV6-5 and TRBJ1-2, with D tentatively TRBD1 (5 bases). The CDR3 loop spans 14 amino acids. V was shortened by 2 bases and J by 4 bases, with 11 bases between the two germline ends. From germline, CDR1 is MNHEY and CDR2 SVGAGI. The chain's CDR3 is CASSYTDRLYGYTF. The CDR3 DNA is TGTGCCAGCAGTTACACCGACAGACTCTATGGCTACACCTTC.

The chain combines TRBV30 with TRBJ1-2; D gene uncertain. The germline V and J ends were trimmed by 0 bases and 2 bases, with 13 bases remaining between them. Germline lookup yields CDR1 GTSNPN and CDR2 SVGIG (reference sequence). This CDR3 comprises 15 residues. In nucleotides, the CDR3 is TGTGCCTGGAGTGTTCCCGAGACCAAAAACTATGGCTACACCTTC. Protein: CAWSVPETKNYGYTF.

The V and J genes are TRBV11-2 and TRBJ2-5, with a weak D call TRBD2 (7 bases). The CDR3 has 16 amino acids. Germline loops: CDR1 SGHAT, CDR2 FQNNGV. V shed 0 bases and J shed 5 bases, with 16 bases lying between them. The CDR3 loop reads CASSLDRIGGAETQYF. The CDR3 DNA is TGTGCCAGCAGCTTAGATAGGATTGGGGGGGCGGAGACCCAGTACTTC. The variable domain in full, completed from reference TRBV11-2 and TRBJ2-5, reads EAGVAQSPRYKIIEKRQSVAFWCNPISGHATLYWYQQILGQGPKLLIQFQNNGVVDDSQLPKDRFSAERLKGVDSTLKIQPAKLEDSAVYLCASSLDRIGGAETQYFGPGTRLLVL.